This note documents a single T cell receptor beta chain sequence. This sample was taken from a study of blood T cell repertoires in COVID-19. The repertoire was sequenced with immunoSEQ multiplex PCR; TCRdb's copy has only in-frame clones and lacks some. Of under 150,000 clones listed, about 80% were seen once; the top ten hold around 4%. This sequence originates from a man between 60 and 75 years old with acute or convalescent COVID-19. Specimen: peripheral blood.

CDR3 loop: CAISPDRGNQPQHF. CDR3 sequence (DNA): TGTGCCATCAGTCCGGACAGGGGCAATCAGCCCCAGCATTTT. The chain joins TRBV10-3 to TRBJ1-5; 8 bases agree with TRBD1. In germline, CDR1 is ENHRY, CDR2 SYGVKD. Germline trimming cut 5 bases from V and 2 bases from J; bases unmatched to any gene: 2. The CDR3 runs 14 residues.